These 27 T cell receptor beta chains originate from one sample sequenced in a study of beta chain features in type 1 diabetes (dated by TCRdb to the late 2010s). Their antigens remain unidentified. Overall study results and their limits: A moderate but significant shortening of TCRB CDR3 length was observed in type 1 diabetes patients in all four CD4+ subsets.

The library was prepared using the immunoSEQ multiplex PCR assay. The entire amount of isolated RNA was reverse transcribed using the High Capacity cDNA Reverse Transcription Kit, so the sequenced TCRB transcripts were expressed ones. TCRdb carries this immuneACCESS record with in-frame sequences only. Its versions omit some clonotypes, under half of them owing to an unresolved V gene in the studies checked, with the rest unexplained. Recorded for this sample are approximately 260,000 clones; roughly 22% of them occurred a single time. Together, the top ten hold 0.028% of the sample. What was sequenced was naive CD4+ T cells from blood. According to the study, the label for this sample's cell subset or site signals: true naive CD4+ T cells. These receptor sequences come from a woman aged 40 to 50 with type 1 diabetes.

The sample holds a few counts of this clone. J is TRBJ2-5 and V is TRBV29-1; TRBD1 matches 7 bases. The V and J ends lost 4 bases and 5 bases, in that order; junction bases with no gene match: 7. Germline-derived CDR1 and CDR2 are SQVTM and ANQGSEA. The CDR3 has 13 residues. CDR3 loop: CSVATGLLETQYF. The CDR3 DNA is TGCAGCGTTGCGACAGGGTTGCTGGAGACCCAGTACTTC.

The chain joins TRBV6-1 to TRBJ1-1; D not resolved. The germline gives CDR1 MNHNS, CDR2 SASEGT. Trimming stripped 6 bases from V and 2 bases from J, with 10 bases between. This CDR3 region has 13 residues. The CDR3 nucleotides read TGTGCCAGCAGCCAAGGACTTAACACTGAAGCTTTCTTT. It yields the protein CASSQGLNTEAFF.

Here the CDR3 reads CASSLGLADLRQFF. The CDR3 nucleotides are TGTGCCAGCTCACTTGGACTAGCGGACCTTCGGCAGTTCTTC. The rearrangement uses TRBV18 and TRBJ2-1; 10 nucleotides line up with TRBD2. The V and J ends lost 4 bases and 12 bases, in that order; junction bases with no gene match: 9. The CDR3 consists of 14 residues. Germline lookup yields CDR1 KGHSH and CDR2 LQKENI.

The chain joins TRBV25-1 to TRBJ1-2; 9 positions agree with TRBD1. The ends lost 1 base at V and 1 base at J; junction bases unmatched: 1. Looked up from germline, CDR1 is MGHDK and CDR2 is SYGVNS. This CDR3 has 15 residues. CDR3 sequence reads: CASSELGQGNYGYTF. Here the CDR3 DNA reads TGTGCCAGCAGTGAATTGGGACAGGGTAACTATGGCTACACCTTC.

V usage is TRBV30 and J usage is TRBJ2-5; TRBD2 agrees at 14 bases. This CDR3 is 15 amino acids long. Germline CDR1 is GTSNPN and CDR2 is SVGIG (reference sequence). The V and J ends lost 2 bases and 5 bases, in that order; junction bases with no gene match: 4. The CDR3 DNA reads as TGTGCCTGGAGTACGGGACTAGCGGGAGCTGAGACCCAGTACTTC. It codes for CAWSTGLAGAETQYF.

On this clone: Compared with germline, one end of the junction differs, possibly owing to a read error. The J gene is TRBJ1-2, the V gene TRBV18, with TRBD1 as a possible D gene (5 bases). This CDR3 has 13 amino acids. CDR1 and CDR2 (germline): KGHSH, LQKENI. This CDR3 is CASSPAGKSRVVF. DNA of the CDR3: TGTGCCAGCTCACCAGCAGGGAAATCTCGGGTCGTCTTC.

The chain couples TRBV5-1 to TRBJ2-7; weak D call: TRBD2 (6 bases). Trimming left V 1 base short and J 7 bases short, with 15 bases between. The CDR3 extends over 14 amino acids. The germline gives CDR1 SGHRS, CDR2 YFSETQ. CDR3 nucleotide sequence: TGCGCCAGCAGCTTGTGGCAGGGTCGGGAGGAGCAGTACTTC. It yields the protein CASSLWQGREEQYF.

V usage is TRBV29-1 and J usage is TRBJ2-5; 7 positions agree with TRBD1. With 7 bases clipped from V and 2 bases from J, the junction kept 13 bases outside the gene matches. The CDR3 has 15 amino acids. Per the germline V gene, CDR1 is SQVTM and CDR2 is ANQGSEA. CDR3 DNA: TGCAGCGGGGCTAGGGACAGCAGACTGCAAGAGACCCAGTACTTC. Translation gives CSGARDSRLQETQYF. Full variable domain (outside the CDR3, taken from reference TRBV29-1 and TRBJ2-5): SAVISQKPSRDICQRGTSLTIQCQVDSQVTMMFWYRQQPGQSLTLIATANQGSEATYESGFVIDKFPISRPNLTFSTLTVSNMSPEDSSIYLCSGARDSRLQETQYFGPGTRLLVL.

The chain links TRBV4-2 to TRBJ2-2; 14 nucleotides line up with TRBD2. The CDR3 loop spans 18 amino acids. V dropped 1 base and J dropped 4; count of bases not matched to a gene: 5. Germline lookup yields CDR1 LGHNA and CDR2 YNFKEQ. CDR3 amino acids: CASSQGLAGGPPTGELFF. The CDR3 DNA follows: TGTGCCAGCAGCCAAGGACTAGCGGGGGGGCCGCCCACCGGGGAGCTGTTTTTT.

The chain uses TRBV30 and TRBJ1-1; 9 bases line up with TRBD1. The V segment lost 3 bases and the J segment 6 bases; nucleotides outside the gene matches: 8. The CDR3 runs 14 residues. Germline loops: CDR1 GTSNPN, CDR2 SVGIG (reference sequence). CDR3 DNA: TGTGCCTGGAGCGGGGACAGGGAGAGCGCTGAAGCTTTCTTT. Protein: CAWSGDRESAEAFF.

This clone was counted between two and nine times. The rearrangement links TRBV9 to TRBJ2-5, with D maybe TRBD2 (5 bases). There are 14 residues in the CDR3. Germline assignment: CDR1 SGDLS and CDR2 YYNGEE. V gave up 0 bases and J gave up 2 bases, with 8 bases separating them. DNA for the CDR3: TGTGCCAGCAGCGTAGGGGAGCGGCAAGAGACCCAGTACTTC. Protein sequence: CASSVGERQETQYF.

The chain uses TRBV27 and TRBJ1-1; D possibly corresponds to TRBD1 (6 bases). CDR1 MNHEY and CDR2 SMNVEV come from the germline V gene (reference sequence). The CDR3 covers 14 residues. V was pared by 2 bases and J by 3 bases, with 10 bases between. The CDR3 bases are TGTGCCAGCAGTTTACAGGGGCAATACACTGAAGCTTTCTTT. As protein: CASSLQGQYTEAFF.

The chain combines TRBV18 with TRBJ1-1, with D perhaps matching TRBD1 (5 bases). V dropped 3 bases and J dropped 0 bases, with 11 bases sitting between them. CDR1 KGHSH and CDR2 LQKENI come from the germline V gene. This CDR3 region has 15 residues. The CDR3 sequence is CASSPSGYMNTEAFF. CDR3 bases: TGTGCCAGCTCACCGTCAGGGTACATGAACACTGAAGCTTTCTTT.

The chain links TRBV5-1 to TRBJ2-1, with D tentatively TRBD1 (7 bases). The germline V gene has CDR1 SGHRS and CDR2 YFSETQ. Trimming pared 4 bases from V and 7 bases from J, leaving 18 bases between. CDR3 size: 15 residues. CDR3 amino acids: CASSGGTATLNEQFF. CDR3 coding DNA: TGCGCCAGCAGCGGGGGGACAGCTACCTTGAATGAGCAGTTCTTC.

The chain carries TRBV7-3 and TRBJ2-5; 7 nucleotides match TRBD2. CDR1 is SGHTA, CDR2 FQGTGA, per germline. V was pared by 2 bases and J by 2 bases, with 8 bases of the junction left unmatched. The CDR3 contains 16 residues. The CDR3 DNA reads as TGTGCCAGCAGCTTAGGCGCTAGCGGAGTGCAAGAGACCCAGTACTTC. Protein product: CASSLGASGVQETQYF.

The gene calls are TRBV11-2 and TRBJ2-5, with D possibly matching TRBD2 (5 bases). This CDR3 comprises 16 residues. Germline values: CDR1 SGHAT, CDR2 FQNNGV. The germline V and J ends were trimmed by 1 base and 4 bases, with 16 bases remaining between them. This chain's CDR3 is CASSLVTGNPRETQYF. The CDR3, as DNA: TGTGCCAGCAGCTTAGTTACCGGGAACCCGCGAGAGACCCAGTACTTC.

The chain has TRBV30 and TRBJ1-2; D is unclear. Germline V gene data show CDR1 as GTSNPN and CDR2 as SVGIG (reference sequence). V was shortened by 0 bases and J by 7 bases, with 6 bases between the two germline ends. The CDR3 is made up of 11 amino acids. CDR3: CAWSVPGGYTF. Here the CDR3 DNA reads TGTGCCTGGAGTGTACCAGGTGGCTACACCTTC.

This clone was recorded a few times. The gene calls are TRBV5-1 and TRBJ1-6; no clear D gene. Germline CDR1 is SGHRS and CDR2 is YFSETQ. This CDR3 is built from 15 residues. The ends were cut back, 0 bases at V and 8 bases at J, with 12 bases in the middle. The CDR3 bases are TGCGCCAGCAGCTTGGCCGGGGAGGCCTATTCACCCCTCCACTTT. It is translated as CASSLAGEAYSPLHF.

The chain is built from TRBV5-1 and TRBJ1-5, with a tentative D call TRBD1 (5 bases). Germline-derived CDR1 and CDR2 are SGHRS and YFSETQ. The CDR3 length is 15 residues. Between the trimmed V and J ends, which lost 0 bases and 3 bases, there was a span of 10 bases. In nucleotides, the CDR3 is TGCGCCAGCAGCTTGGAGTCAGGGCTCAATCAGCCCCAGCATTTT. As protein: CASSLESGLNQPQHF. Supplemented by reference TRBV5-1 and TRBJ1-5, the full variable domain reads KAGVTQTPRYLIKTRGQQVTLSCSPISGHRSVSWYQQTPGQGLQFLFEYFSETQRNKGNFPGRFSGRQFSNSRSEMNVSTLELGDSALYLCASSLESGLNQPQHFGDGTRLSIL.

This clone was recorded a few times. This chain links TRBV20-1 with TRBJ1-2; D might be TRBD1 (6 bases). The CDR3 covers 10 residues. The V gene's germline CDR1 is DFQATT and CDR2 SNEGSKA (reference sequence). CDR3 nucleotides: TGCCAGACAGGTCTCTATGGCTACACCTTC. Protein: CQTGLYGYTF.

The chain recombines TRBV4-3 with TRBJ2-5; TRBD2 matches at 9 bases. The CDR3 sequence is 17 residues long. Germline CDR1 reads LGHNA; CDR2 reads YSLEER. The J segment lost 1 base and the V segment lost 0 bases, leaving 6 bases of the junction unmatched. This CDR3 is CASSQDKSGGPQETQYF. The CDR3 DNA is TGCGCCAGCAGCCAAGATAAAAGCGGGGGGCCCCAAGAGACCCAGTACTTC.

The rearrangement links TRBV29-1 to TRBJ2-5; 16 bases are a match to TRBD2. This CDR3 is built from 16 residues. V dropped 4 bases and J dropped 5; count of bases not matched to a gene: 7. Germline assignment: CDR1 SQVTM and CDR2 ANQGSEA. CDR3 coding DNA: TGCAGCGTTGCGGGACTAGCGGGGGGGCCGGGTGAGACCCAGTACTTC. It is translated as CSVAGLAGGPGETQYF.

The CDR3, as DNA: TGCAGCGTTGGCTTAGAAATCGGGGAGCTGTTTTTT. Protein sequence: CSVGLEIGELFF. The chain uses TRBV29-1 and TRBJ2-2, with D unclear. The CDR3 loop spans 12 amino acids. Germline assignment: CDR1 SQVTM and CDR2 ANQGSEA. The V gene lost 4 bases and the J gene lost 7 bases, with 10 bases spanning the gap.

In this sample, this clone turned up a few times. The chain couples TRBV30 to TRBJ1-1; tentatively, D is TRBD1 (6 bases). V was cut by 4 bases and J by 7 bases, with 19 bases left in between. The CDR3 consists of 14 residues. Germline CDR1 GTSNPN, CDR2 SVGIG (reference sequence). CDR3 sequence (DNA): TGTGCCTGGACAAAGGGAGGGGGACGGCTTGAAGCTTTCTTT. This encodes CAWTKGGGRLEAFF.

This clone has only a few counts. The rearrangement uses TRBV9 and TRBJ2-3; D possibly corresponds to TRBD1 (5 bases). CDR1 is SGDLS, CDR2 YYNGEE, per germline. Between the trimmed V and J ends, which lost 1 base and 6 bases, there was a span of 15 bases. The CDR3 extends over 15 amino acids. This CDR3 is CASSVQGQGADTQYF. CDR3 DNA sequence: TGTGCCAGCAGCGTACAGGGTCAGGGCGCGGATACGCAGTATTTT.

This clone was counted only a few times. This chain's CDR3 is CASSLAGVAYEQYF. Written as DNA, the CDR3 is TGTGCCAGCAGCTTAGCGGGAGTCGCCTACGAGCAGTACTTC. The rearrangement links TRBV13 to TRBJ2-7; perhaps TRBD2 as D (6 bases). The CDR3 is 14 amino acids. V lost 1 base to trimming and J lost 2 bases, with 9 bases between them. Germline V gene sequence: CDR1 PRHDT, CDR2 FYEKMQ (reference sequence).

This sequence joins TRBV27 and TRBJ1-2; 9 nucleotides line up with TRBD1. The CDR3 has 16 residues. Looked up from germline, CDR1 is MNHEY and CDR2 is SMNVEV (reference sequence). The ends lost 5 bases at V and 4 bases at J; junction bases unmatched: 11. The CDR3 nucleotides are TGTGCCAGCAGTCCCACCGGACAGGGGACTGTCTATGGCTACACCTTC. This sequence encodes CASSPTGQGTVYGYTF.